A single sample is the source of the 18 T cell receptor beta chains below, sequenced in a study of PD-1 blockade in classical Hodgkin lymphoma. Each of the patients experienced relapse following autologous stem cell transplantation, and their brentuximab vedotin exposure differed. The table came from immunoSEQ multiplex PCR; TCRdb's copy has only in-frame clones and leaves some out. The data contain tens of thousands of clones, 85% to 90% of them singletons. The sample here was peripheral blood mononuclear cells (PBMCs), taken at baseline. These receptors came from a human donor with classical Hodgkin lymphoma.

The chain links TRBV30 to TRBJ1-2, with D perhaps TRBD1 (6 bases). The CDR3 runs to 13 residues. CDR1 and CDR2 from the germline V gene are GTSNPN and SVGIG (reference sequence). V lost 1 base to trimming and J lost 8 bases, with 14 bases between them. The CDR3 DNA follows: TGTGCCTGGAGTGGAACAGGGCAGGGCGGCTACACCTTC. It specifies CAWSGTGQGGYTF.

The rearrangement joins TRBV30 to TRBJ2-7; no definite D call. The V end was cut by 2 bases, the J end by 5 bases, with 13 bases between. This CDR3 spans 13 amino acids. The germline V gene encodes CDR1 GTSNPN and CDR2 SVGIG (reference sequence). As DNA, the CDR3 is TGTGCCTGGAGTAATGAATTAATTAACGAGCAGTACTTC. Protein product: CAWSNELINEQYF.

This chain uses TRBV12-5 with TRBJ1-5, with no clear D. CDR1 is LGHNT and CDR2 is FRNRAP in the germline V gene. Trimming took off 4 bases at V and 3 bases at J, with 10 bases between the two ends. The CDR3 is made up of 14 amino acids. The CDR3 here is CASGWEGPNQPQHF. The CDR3 DNA reads as TGTGCTAGTGGTTGGGAAGGCCCCAATCAGCCCCAGCATTTT.

The chain employs TRBV11-2 and TRBJ1-5; D might be TRBD1 (5 bases). This CDR3 is 16 amino acids long. Germline V gives CDR1 SGHAT, CDR2 FQNNGV. Between the trimmed V and J ends, which lost 5 bases and 3 bases, there was a span of 17 bases. CDR3 loop: CASSRMRDGSNQPQHF. CDR3 nucleotides: TGTGCCAGCAGCCGTATGAGGGACGGATCCAATCAGCCCCAGCATTTT. Looking up the rest from reference TRBV11-2 and TRBJ1-5 gives the full variable domain: EAGVAQSPRYKIIEKRQSVAFWCNPISGHATLYWYQQILGQGPKLLIQFQNNGVVDDSQLPKDRFSAERLKGVDSTLKIQPAKLEDSAVYLCASSRMRDGSNQPQHFGDGTRLSIL.

The rearrangement links TRBV6-4 to TRBJ2-5; D might be TRBD2 (6 bases). The ends were cut back, 2 bases at V and 1 base at J, with 17 bases in the middle. The CDR3 runs to 17 residues. CDR1 is MRHNA, CDR2 SNTAGT, per germline. The CDR3 reads CASSDHINMGGQETQYF. The CDR3 DNA sequence: TGTGCCAGCAGTGACCATATCAACATGGGGGGCCAAGAGACCCAGTACTTC.

The CDR3 is CASSLGIGNTEAFF. The CDR3 nucleotides are TGTGCCAGTAGTTTGGGAATTGGGAACACTGAAGCTTTCTTT. J is TRBJ1-1 and V is TRBV19; D ambiguous. Trimming pared 5 bases from V and 1 base from J, leaving 11 bases between. Germline CDR1 LNHDA, CDR2 SQIVND (reference sequence). This CDR3 has 14 amino acids.

This clone was recorded once. The chain recombines TRBV5-4 with TRBJ2-7, with D hard to call. CDR3 length: 13 residues. V gave up 1 base and J gave up 2 bases, with 7 bases separating them. Germline CDR1 SGHNT, CDR2 YYREEE (reference sequence). The CDR3 bases are TGTGCCAGCAGCTTGATGGACGCCTACGAGCAGTACTTC. Translated, it gives CASSLMDAYEQYF.

This clone was found once. The rearrangement links TRBV7-9 to TRBJ2-7; 9 nucleotides line up with TRBD1. From germline, CDR1 is SEHNR and CDR2 FQNEAQ (reference sequence). The CDR3 has 14 amino acids. The V and J ends lost 5 bases and 2 bases, in that order; junction bases with no gene match: 4. The CDR3 is CASSAGQGPYEQYF. The CDR3 region has the DNA TGTGCCAGCAGCGCGGGACAGGGACCCTACGAGCAGTACTTC. Full variable domain (missing parts from reference TRBV7-9 and TRBJ2-7): DTGVSQNPRHKITKRGQNVTFRCDPISEHNRLYWYRQTLGQGPEFLTYFQNEAQLEKSRLLSDRFSAERPKGSFSTLEIQRTEQGDSAMYLCASSAGQGPYEQYFGPGTRLTVT.

V usage is TRBV25-1 and J usage is TRBJ1-1; D possibly corresponds to TRBD1 (5 bases). The V and J ends lost 2 bases and 8 bases respectively, with 18 bases between them. The CDR3 is 15 residues long. In germline, CDR1 is MGHDK, CDR2 SYGVNS. CDR3 protein: CASSEGGLGRGEAFF. The CDR3, as DNA: TGTGCCAGCAGTGAAGGGGGTTTGGGTCGTGGAGAAGCTTTCTTT. Supplemented by reference TRBV25-1 and TRBJ1-1, the full variable domain reads EADIYQTPRYLVIGTGKKITLECSQTMGHDKMYWYQQDPGMELHLIHYSYGVNSTEKGDLSSESTVSRIRTEHFPLTLESARPSHTSQYLCASSEGGLGRGEAFFGQGTRLTVV.

The V call is TRBV5-6, the J call TRBJ2-3; the D gene is possibly TRBD1 (6 bases). Looked up from germline, CDR1 is SGHDT and CDR2 is YYEEEE. The CDR3 is 15 amino acids. Trimming pared 5 bases from V and 0 bases from J, leaving 13 bases between. The CDR3 spells CASRTYRASTDTQYF. The DNA for the CDR3 is TGTGCCAGCAGAACTTACAGGGCTAGCACAGATACGCAGTATTTT.

The chain uses TRBV28 and TRBJ2-2; D is undetermined. Trimming took 6 bases from V and 2 from J, leaving 4 bases between them. The germline V gene has CDR1 MDHEN and CDR2 SYDVKM. The CDR3 runs 12 residues. CDR3 amino acids: CASSHNTGELFF. Written as DNA, the CDR3 is TGTGCCAGCAGCCATAACACCGGGGAGCTGTTTTTT. Combining the CDR3 with reference TRBV28 and TRBJ2-2 gives the whole variable domain DVKVTQSSRYLVKRTGEKVFLECVQDMDHENMFWYRQDPGLGLRLIYFSYDVKMKEKGDIPEGYSVSREKKERFSLILESASTNQTSMYLCASSHNTGELFFGEGSRLTVL.

The chain links TRBV11-2 to TRBJ2-7, with unresolved D. CDR1 SGHAT and CDR2 FQNNGV come from the germline V gene. The CDR3 runs 13 residues. Trimming removed 10 bases at V and 2 bases at J, with 15 bases between. CDR3 protein: CATPEPSPYEQYF. The CDR3 DNA is TGTGCCACGCCAGAACCCAGCCCCTACGAGCAGTACTTC.

The chain joins TRBV5-1 to TRBJ2-2, with a tentative D call TRBD1 (6 bases). Deletions cut 2 bases from V and 6 bases from J, with 17 bases between. Germline V gene sequence: CDR1 SGHRS, CDR2 YFSETQ. The CDR3 is 16 amino acids. The DNA of the CDR3 is TGCGCCAGCAGCTTATTCCCTTCAGGGGAAGCCGGGGAGCTGTTTTTT. This codes for CASSLFPSGEAGELFF.

The CDR3 sequence: CAWSGAASLIVNEQFF. The CDR3 region has the DNA TGTGCCTGGAGTGGGGCGGCTTCCCTAATCGTCAATGAGCAGTTCTTC. The V call is TRBV30, the J call TRBJ2-1; D ambiguous. V lost 1 base and J 6 bases, leaving 19 bases between the germline ends. The CDR3 covers 16 residues. Germline-derived CDR1 and CDR2 are GTSNPN and SVGIG (reference sequence).

This chain connects TRBV7-9 to TRBJ2-1, with TRBD2 as a possible D gene (5 bases). Looked up from germline, CDR1 is SEHNR and CDR2 is FQNEAQ (reference sequence). The V end was cut by 1 base, the J end by 5 bases, with 12 bases between. This CDR3 has 15 amino acids. CDR3 amino acids: CASSLEVTGNNEQFF. The CDR3 nucleotides read TGTGCCAGCAGCTTAGAAGTAACGGGGAACAATGAGCAGTTCTTC. The whole variable domain, filled in from reference TRBV7-9 and TRBJ2-1, reads DTGVSQNPRHKITKRGQNVTFRCDPISEHNRLYWYRQTLGQGPEFLTYFQNEAQLEKSRLLSDRFSAERPKGSFSTLEIQRTEQGDSAMYLCASSLEVTGNNEQFFGPGTRLTVL.

The chain couples TRBV19 to TRBJ2-1; 8 bases map to TRBD1. This CDR3 comprises 15 residues. CDR1 LNHDA and CDR2 SQIVND come from the germline V gene (reference sequence). V was clipped by 5 bases and J by 7 bases; unmatched bases: 10. This CDR3 is CASSGQGKGYNEQFF. The CDR3 DNA follows: TGTGCCAGTAGTGGACAGGGCAAGGGGTATAATGAGCAGTTCTTC.

The chain employs TRBV5-6 and TRBJ2-7, with 7 bases matching TRBD1. V shed 3 bases, J shed 2 bases, and the junction held 5 bases outside the gene matches. Germline V gene data show CDR1 as SGHDT and CDR2 as YYEEEE. The CDR3 totals 14 residues. DNA for the CDR3: TGTGCCAGCAGCTGGGACAGTTGGACCTACGAGCAGTACTTC. Translating it yields CASSWDSWTYEQYF.

The rearrangement joins TRBV19 to TRBJ1-1; D is unclear. The CDR3 contains 13 residues. Germline V CDR1 and CDR2: LNHDA, SQIVND (reference sequence). V lost 0 bases to trimming and J lost 7 bases, with 9 bases between them. CDR3 sequence: CASSIDRKGEAFF. The CDR3 DNA reads TGTGCCAGTAGTATAGATCGGAAGGGTGAAGCTTTCTTT.